The clone carrying this T cell receptor beta chain was seen at least ten times. Its antigen remains unidentified. The sample comes from a study of CD8 T cells in ankylosing spondylitis. V shed 0 bases and J 5 bases; nucleotides not matched to a gene: 5. This CDR3 region has 16 residues. Germline CDR1 is LGHNA and CDR2 is YNFKEQ. TCRdb re-derived calls from the 5' RACE reads in MiXCR, one entry per CDR3 protein. The sample holds approximately 150,000 distinct CDR3 sequences, 25% to 35% seen once. Study-wide findings and caveats: Apparently characteristic of ankylosing spondylitis blood was a TCR beta motif (roughly 8 highly homologous variants). As for the disease-linked clones, they showed a CD8+ phenotype and occurred at relatively low frequencies in peripheral blood. Certain motif variants had earlier been reported in reactive arthritis synovial fluid and blood.

The specimen sequenced was synovial fluid, either unsorted or a sorted T cell fraction (not recorded which). This TCR was recovered from a male donor with ankylosing spondylitis. V usage is TRBV4-2 and J usage is TRBJ2-1; TRBD2 matches 9 bases. The CDR3 region is CASSQDRASGNNEQFF. CDR3 bases: TGTGCCAGCAGCCAAGATCGGGCTAGCGGGAACAATGAGCAGTTCTTC.